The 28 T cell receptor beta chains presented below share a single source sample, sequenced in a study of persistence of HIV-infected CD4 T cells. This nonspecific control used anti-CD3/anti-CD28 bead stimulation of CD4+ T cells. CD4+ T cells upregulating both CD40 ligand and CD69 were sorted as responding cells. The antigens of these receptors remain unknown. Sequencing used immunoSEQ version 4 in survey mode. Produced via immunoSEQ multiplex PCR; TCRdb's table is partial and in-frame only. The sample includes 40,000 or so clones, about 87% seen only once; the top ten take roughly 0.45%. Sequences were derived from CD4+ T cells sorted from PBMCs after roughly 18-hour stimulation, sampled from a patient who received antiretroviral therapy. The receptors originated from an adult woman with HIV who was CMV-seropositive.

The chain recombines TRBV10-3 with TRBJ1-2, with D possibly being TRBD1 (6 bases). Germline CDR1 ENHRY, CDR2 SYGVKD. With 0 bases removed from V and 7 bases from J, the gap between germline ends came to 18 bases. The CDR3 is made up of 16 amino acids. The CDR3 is CAISESSRDILSGYTF. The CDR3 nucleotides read TGTGCCATCAGTGAGTCCTCCCGGGACATCTTATCTGGCTACACCTTC.

The CDR3 loop is CASSSSGGAEAAFF. The CDR3 bases are TGCGCCAGCAGCTCCTCGGGGGGAGCCGAGGCGGCTTTCTTT. The J gene is TRBJ1-1, the V gene TRBV5-1, with D possibly being TRBD1 (5 bases). The CDR3 runs to 14 residues. The V gene lost 3 bases and the J gene lost 11 bases, with 20 bases spanning the gap. Germline V CDR1 and CDR2: SGHRS, YFSETQ.

This CDR3 is CASSLSGGEGDTQYF. Written as DNA, the CDR3 is TGTGCCAGCAGCCTTAGCGGGGGGGAGGGAGATACGCAGTATTTT. The genes are TRBV4-2 and TRBJ2-3; 11 bases fit TRBD2. Germline lookup yields CDR1 LGHNA and CDR2 YNFKEQ. After removal of 4 bases from V and 5 bases from J, the junction contained 5 bases not matched to a gene. This CDR3 spans 15 amino acids.

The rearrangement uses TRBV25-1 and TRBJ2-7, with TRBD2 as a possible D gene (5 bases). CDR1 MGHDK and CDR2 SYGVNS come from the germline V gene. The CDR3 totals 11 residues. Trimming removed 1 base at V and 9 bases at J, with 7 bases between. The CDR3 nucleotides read TGTGCCAGCAGTGAATTGGGAGTGCAGTACGTC. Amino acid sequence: CASSELGVQYV.

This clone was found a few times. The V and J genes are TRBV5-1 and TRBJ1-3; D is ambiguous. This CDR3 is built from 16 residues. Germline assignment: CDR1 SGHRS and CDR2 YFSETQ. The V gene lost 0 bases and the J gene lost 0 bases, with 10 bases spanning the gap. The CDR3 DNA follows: TGCGCCAGCAGCTTGGCGGCCGAGAGCTCTGGAAACACCATATATTTT. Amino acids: CASSLAAESSGNTIYF.

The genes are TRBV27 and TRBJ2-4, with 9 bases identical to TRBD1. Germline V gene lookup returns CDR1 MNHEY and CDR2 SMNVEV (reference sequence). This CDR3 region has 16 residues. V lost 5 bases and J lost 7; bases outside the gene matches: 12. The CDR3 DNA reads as TGTGCCAGCAGTCCTTCATCGGGACAGGGCGGGAACATTCAGTACTTC. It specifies CASSPSSGQGGNIQYF.

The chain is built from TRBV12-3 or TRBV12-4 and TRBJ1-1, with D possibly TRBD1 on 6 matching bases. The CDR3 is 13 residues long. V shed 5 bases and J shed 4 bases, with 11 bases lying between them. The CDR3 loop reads CASSPLRGTEAFF. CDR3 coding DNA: TGTGCCAGCAGTCCCCTCAGGGGCACTGAAGCTTTCTTT.

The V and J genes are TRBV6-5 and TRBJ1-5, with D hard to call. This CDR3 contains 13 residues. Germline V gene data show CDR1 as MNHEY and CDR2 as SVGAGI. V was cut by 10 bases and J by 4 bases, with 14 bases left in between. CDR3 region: CATRLGQNQPQHF. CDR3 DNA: TGTGCCACTCGGTTGGGCCAGAATCAGCCCCAGCATTTT.

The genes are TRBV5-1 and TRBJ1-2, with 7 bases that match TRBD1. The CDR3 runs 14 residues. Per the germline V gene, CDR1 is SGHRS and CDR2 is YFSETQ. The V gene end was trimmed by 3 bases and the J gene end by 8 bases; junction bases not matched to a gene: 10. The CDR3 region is CASSWQQGFEGYTF. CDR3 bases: TGCGCCAGCAGCTGGCAACAGGGGTTTGAGGGCTACACCTTC. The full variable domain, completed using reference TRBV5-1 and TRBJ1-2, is KAGVTQTPRYLIKTRGQQVTLSCSPISGHRSVSWYQQTPGQGLQFLFEYFSETQRNKGNFPGRFSGRQFSNSRSEMNVSTLELGDSALYLCASSWQQGFEGYTFGSGTRLTVV.

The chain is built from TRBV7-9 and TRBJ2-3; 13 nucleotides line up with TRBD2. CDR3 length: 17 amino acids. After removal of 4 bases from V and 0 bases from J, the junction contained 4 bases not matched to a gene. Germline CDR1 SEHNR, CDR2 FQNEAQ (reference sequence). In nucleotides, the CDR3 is TGTGCCAGCAGCTCCGGGACTAGCGGGACCAGCACAGATACGCAGTATTTT. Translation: CASSSGTSGTSTDTQYF.

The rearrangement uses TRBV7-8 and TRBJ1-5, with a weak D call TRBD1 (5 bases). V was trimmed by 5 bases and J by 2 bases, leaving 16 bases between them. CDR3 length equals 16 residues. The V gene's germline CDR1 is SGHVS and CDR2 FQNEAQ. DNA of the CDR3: TGTGCCAGCAGCCGAAACAGGACCGGTCGCAATCAGCCCCAGCATTTT. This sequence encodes CASSRNRTGRNQPQHF.

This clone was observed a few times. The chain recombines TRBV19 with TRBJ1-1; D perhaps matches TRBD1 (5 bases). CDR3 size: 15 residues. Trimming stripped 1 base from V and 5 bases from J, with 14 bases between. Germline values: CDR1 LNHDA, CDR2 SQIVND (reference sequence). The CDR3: CASSIGPGTETEAFF. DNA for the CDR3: TGTGCCAGTAGTATAGGTCCAGGGACGGAAACTGAAGCTTTCTTT.

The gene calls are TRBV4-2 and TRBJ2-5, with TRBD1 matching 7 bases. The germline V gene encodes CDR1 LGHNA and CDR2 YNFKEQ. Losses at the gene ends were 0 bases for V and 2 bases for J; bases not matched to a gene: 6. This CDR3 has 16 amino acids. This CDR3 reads CASSQDLATGQETQYF. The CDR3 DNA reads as TGTGCCAGCAGCCAAGATCTCGCGACAGGGCAAGAGACCCAGTACTTC.

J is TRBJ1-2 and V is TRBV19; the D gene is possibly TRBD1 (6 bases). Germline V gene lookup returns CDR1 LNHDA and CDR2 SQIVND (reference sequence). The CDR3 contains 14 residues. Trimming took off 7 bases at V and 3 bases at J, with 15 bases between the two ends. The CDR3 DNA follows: TGTGCCAGTAATCGGGACATTGGCGACTATGGCTACACCTTC. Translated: CASNRDIGDYGYTF.

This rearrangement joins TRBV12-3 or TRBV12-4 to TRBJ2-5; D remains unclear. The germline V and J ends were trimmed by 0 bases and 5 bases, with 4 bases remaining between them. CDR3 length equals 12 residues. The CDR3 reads CASSLAQETQYF. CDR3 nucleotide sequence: TGTGCCAGCAGTTTAGCGCAGGAGACCCAGTACTTC.

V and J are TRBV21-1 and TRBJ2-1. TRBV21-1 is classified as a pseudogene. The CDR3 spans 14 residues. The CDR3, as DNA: TGTGCCAGCTCCGGCCGGGGGCCGTACAATGAGCAGTTCTTC. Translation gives CASSGRGPYNEQFF.

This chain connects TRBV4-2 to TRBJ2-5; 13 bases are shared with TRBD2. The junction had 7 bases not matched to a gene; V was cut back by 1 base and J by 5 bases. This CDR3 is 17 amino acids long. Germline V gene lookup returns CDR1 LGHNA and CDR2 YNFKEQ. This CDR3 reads CASSQGTPGLAGETQYF. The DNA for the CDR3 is TGTGCCAGCAGCCAAGGTACCCCGGGACTAGCGGGGGAGACCCAGTACTTC.

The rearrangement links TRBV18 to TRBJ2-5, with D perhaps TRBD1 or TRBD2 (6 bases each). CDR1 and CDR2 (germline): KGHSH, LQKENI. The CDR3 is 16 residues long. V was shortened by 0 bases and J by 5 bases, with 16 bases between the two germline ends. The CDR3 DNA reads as TGTGCCAGCTCACCACCGGGACTCCAAAGGGGGGAGACCCAGTACTTC. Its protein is CASSPPGLQRGETQYF.

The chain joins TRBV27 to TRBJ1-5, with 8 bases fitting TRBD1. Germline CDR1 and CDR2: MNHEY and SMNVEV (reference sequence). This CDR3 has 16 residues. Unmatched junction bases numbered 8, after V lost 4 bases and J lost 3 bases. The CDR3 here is CASSSKTGVVNQPQHF. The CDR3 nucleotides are TGTGCCAGCAGTTCCAAGACAGGGGTGGTCAATCAGCCCCAGCATTTT.

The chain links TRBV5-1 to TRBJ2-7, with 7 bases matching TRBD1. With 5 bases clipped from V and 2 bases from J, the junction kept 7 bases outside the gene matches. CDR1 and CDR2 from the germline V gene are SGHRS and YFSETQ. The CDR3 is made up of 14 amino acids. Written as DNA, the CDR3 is TGCGCCAGCAGACACGGACAGGCCCCCTACGAGCAGTACTTC. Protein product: CASRHGQAPYEQYF.

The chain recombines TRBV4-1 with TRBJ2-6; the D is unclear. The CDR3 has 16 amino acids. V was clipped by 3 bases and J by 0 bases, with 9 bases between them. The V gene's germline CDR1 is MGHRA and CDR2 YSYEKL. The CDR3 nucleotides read TGCGCCAGCAGCCAGGAAAAATTCTCTGGGGCCAACGTCCTGACTTTC. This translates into CASSQEKFSGANVLTF.

The CDR3 DNA sequence: TGTGCCAGTAGTATTGGCGCAGGGAGCACAGATACGCAGTATTTT. Protein sequence: CASSIGAGSTDTQYF. The V call is TRBV19, the J call TRBJ2-3, with D tentatively TRBD1 (5 bases). V lost 3 bases and J lost 0, with 10 bases in between. There are 15 residues in the CDR3. CDR1 and CDR2 from the germline V gene are LNHDA and SQIVND (reference sequence).

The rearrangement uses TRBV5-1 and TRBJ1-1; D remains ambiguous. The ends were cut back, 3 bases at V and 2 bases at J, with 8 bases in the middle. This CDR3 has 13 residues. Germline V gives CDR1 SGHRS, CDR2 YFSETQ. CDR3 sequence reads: CASSWQVNTEAFF. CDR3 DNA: TGCGCCAGCAGCTGGCAGGTCAACACTGAAGCTTTCTTT.

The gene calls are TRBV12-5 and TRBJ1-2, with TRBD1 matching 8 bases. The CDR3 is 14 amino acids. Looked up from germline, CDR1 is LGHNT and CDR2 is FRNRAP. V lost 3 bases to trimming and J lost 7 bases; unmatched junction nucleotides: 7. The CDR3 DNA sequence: TGTGCTAGTGGTTTCGTGACAGGGGAGGCTGGCTACACCTTC. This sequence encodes CASGFVTGEAGYTF.

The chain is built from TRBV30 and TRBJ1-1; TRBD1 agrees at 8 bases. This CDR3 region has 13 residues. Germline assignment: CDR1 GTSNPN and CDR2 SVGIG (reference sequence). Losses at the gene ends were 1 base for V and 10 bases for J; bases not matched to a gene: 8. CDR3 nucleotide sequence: TGTGCCTGGAGTGGAGATGGACAGGGTATAGCTTTCTTT. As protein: CAWSGDGQGIAFF.

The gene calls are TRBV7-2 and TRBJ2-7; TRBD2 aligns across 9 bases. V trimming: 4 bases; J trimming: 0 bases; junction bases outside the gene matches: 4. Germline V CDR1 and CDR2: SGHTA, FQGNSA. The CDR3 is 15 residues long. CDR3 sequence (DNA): TGTGCCAGCAGCTGGGGACTAGCTGGCTCCTACGAGCAGTACTTC. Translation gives CASSWGLAGSYEQYF.

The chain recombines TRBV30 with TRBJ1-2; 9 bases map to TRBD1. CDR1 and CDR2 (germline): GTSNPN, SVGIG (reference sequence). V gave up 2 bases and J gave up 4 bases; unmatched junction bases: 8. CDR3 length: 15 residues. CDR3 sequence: CAWSPDRGTGYGYTF. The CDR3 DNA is TGTGCCTGGAGTCCCGACAGGGGGACGGGCTATGGCTACACCTTC.

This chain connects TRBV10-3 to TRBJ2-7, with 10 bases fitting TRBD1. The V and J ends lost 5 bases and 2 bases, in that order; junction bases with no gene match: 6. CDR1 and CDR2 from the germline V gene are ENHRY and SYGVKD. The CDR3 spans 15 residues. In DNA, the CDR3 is TGTGCCATCAGTCCGACAGGGGGCCAGGCCTACGAGCAGTACTTC. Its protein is CAISPTGGQAYEQYF.